This T cell receptor beta chain originates from a study of cytomegalovirus exposure and HLA in healthy donors. Findings and limits, study-wide: The analysis excluded some indistinguishable V segments, including TRBV6-2 and TRBV6-3.

Germline V gives CDR1 GTSNPN, CDR2 SVGIG (reference sequence). The germline V and J ends were trimmed by 0 bases and 0 bases, with 14 bases remaining between them. This CDR3 contains 16 residues. A multiplex PCR was run with 60 Vbeta primers and 13 Jbeta primers. Some clones are missing from TCRdb's copy, which holds only in-frame ones; the method was immunoSEQ multiplex PCR. This sample's table reports about 100,000 clones. As to this clone: Antigen specificity is unknown.

This sequence joins TRBV30 and TRBJ1-1; TRBD1 is a possible D gene (5 bases). The sample comprised PBMCs. The TCR comes from a man aged 45-60 years in good health and CMV-seronegative. The CDR3 loop is CAWSVFRGNMNTEAFF. The CDR3 DNA reads as TGTGCCTGGAGTGTATTTCGGGGGAATATGAACACTGAAGCTTTCTTT.